This T cell receptor (beta chain) was sequenced in a study of beta chain features in type 1 diabetes. Study-wide results and limits: Overrepresentation of cells with high TCR expression could result from cDNA sequencing. The question of HLA type influencing TCRB rearrangement was one that remained unresolved here.

Comment on this clone: Its antigen remains unidentified.

TCRB transcripts that were expressed got sequenced, as all of the isolated RNA had been reverse transcribed. Data came from immunoSEQ multiplex PCR; TCRdb stores just in-frame clones and leaves some out. The sample yields 300,000 to 400,000 clones, around 12% seen once. Purities over 95% were achieved in all sorted populations. This TCR came from a man between 18 and 35 years old in good health. What was sequenced was naive CD4+ T cells from blood.

The CDR3: CAWSVLSGEQYF. CDR3 DNA: TGTGCCTGGAGTGTACTTTCGGGCGAGCAGTACTTC. This chain joins TRBV30 and TRBJ2-7; D is undetermined. Germline CDR1 is GTSNPN and CDR2 is SVGIG (reference sequence). CDR3 length equals 12 residues. V gave up 0 bases and J gave up 6 bases, with 9 bases separating them.